This T cell receptor beta chain comes out of a study of T cell repertoires in cytomegalovirus infection. In the study overall: CMV epitopes, recently identified HLA-C-restricted and well-studied HLA-B-restricted, were used. Public signatures in TCR beta pointed to CMV infection and matching HLA type.

Trimming took off 5 bases at V and 9 bases at J, with 14 bases between the two ends. Looked up from germline, CDR1 is MNHEY and CDR2 is SVGAGI. This CDR3 is 13 amino acids long. Study-level results: CMV carriers having the relevant HLA were flagged by cumulative public TCR beta family frequency. In two of eight donors, the top clonotype was HLA-C-restricted CMV-specific.

As for this clonotype: Antigen unknown.

One entry per CDR3 protein results from TCRdb running MiXCR on the reads. The profile shows about 24,000 distinct CDR3 sequences, under 25% of them singletons. V and J are TRBV6-5 and TRBJ2-4, with D perhaps TRBD1 (6 bases). The sequence derives from a human donor in good health (CMV status not recorded). Some clones in this sample may be carry-over from other donors' samples. Sequencing used CD8+ T cells from cultured PBMCs, obtained from culture after CMV antigen stimulation. The CDR3 is CASSTGWGSIQYF. The CDR3 region has the DNA TGTGCCAGCAGTACAGGGTGGGGGAGCATTCAGTACTTC.